This TCR beta chain emerged from a study of blood T cells in healthy people across ages. With respect to this clonotype: One base away lies a much larger clone, so this may be a sequencing read error.

Germline V lookup: CDR1 SGHTA, CDR2 FQGNSA. This CDR3 has 14 amino acids. Between the trimmed V and J ends, which lost 6 bases and 13 bases, there was a span of 22 bases. A J-beta primer mix and a sample-barcoded 5' primer were used in a second PCR of about 7 to 12 cycles. TCRdb fed the 5' RACE reads into MiXCR, producing one record per CDR3 protein. The sample holds around 400,000 distinct CDR3 sequences, approximately 51% seen once. The gene calls are TRBV7-2 and TRBJ2-4, with D perhaps being TRBD1 or TRBD2 (5 bases each). Input material: blood. The TCR originated in a man aged 55 to 70 in good health. CDR3 residues: CASRGWSRLGEQYF. The CDR3 nucleotides read TGTGCCAGCAGGGGGTGGAGCAGGCTGGGGGAGCAGTACTTC. The variable domain in full, completed from reference TRBV7-2 and TRBJ2-4, reads GAGVSQSPSNKVTEKGKDVELRCDPISGHTALYWYRQSLGQGLEFLIYFQGNSAPDKSGLPSDRFSAERTGGSVSTLTIQRTQQEDSAVYLCASRGWSRLGEQYFGAGTRLSVL.